This T cell receptor beta chain came from a study of blood T cells in healthy people across ages. The authors ran a second PCR of roughly 6 to 11 cycles using a sample-barcoded 5' primer and a J-beta primer mix. MiXCR, applied by TCRdb to the 5' RACE reads, yields one record per CDR3 protein. The data hold 800,000 to 950,000 distinct CDR3 sequences, with roughly 52% observed a single time. V lost 3 bases to trimming and J lost 4 bases; unmatched junction nucleotides: 4. The germline CDR1 and CDR2 sequences are KGHDR and SFDVKD. There are 14 residues in the CDR3. There were healthy Caucasian individuals from Russia, aged about 6 to 100, serving as donors. Donors each provided about 10 milliliters of peripheral blood.

The J gene is TRBJ2-5, the V gene TRBV24-1, with 7 bases matching TRBD1. The receptor was isolated from a man in his thirties or forties in good health. The sequencing input was blood. CDR3 coding DNA: TGTGCCACCAGTGATCTCTCAGGGGGAGAGACCCAGTACTTC. It translates to CATSDLSGGETQYF.